This T cell receptor beta chain emerged from a study of cytomegalovirus exposure and HLA in healthy donors. Study summary: In an early release, HLA-typed donors contributed 80 million to 95 million unique TCR sequences.

Study results and caveats: Three chains tied to CMV proved CMV antigen-specific in vitro.

In the case of this clone: Its matching antigen is unknown.

It was with 60 Vbeta and 13 Jbeta primers that the PCR ran. Profiled with immunoSEQ multiplex PCR; TCRdb holds only in-frame clones, not every one. The table records around 130,000 clones, 75% to 85% of them present only once. With V trimmed by 6 bases and J by 1 base, 6 bases remained unmatched. This CDR3 is 15 amino acids long. Germline V gives CDR1 MNHEY, CDR2 SVGAGI. Sequencing used PBMCs. The TCR was taken from a woman between 35 and 50 years old in good health and CMV-seronegative. This sequence joins TRBV6-5 and TRBJ1-5, with 7 nucleotides matching TRBD1. The CDR3 protein is CASSLQGRSNQPQHF. The CDR3 DNA reads as TGTGCCAGCAGCCTACAGGGGAGAAGCAATCAGCCCCAGCATTTT.